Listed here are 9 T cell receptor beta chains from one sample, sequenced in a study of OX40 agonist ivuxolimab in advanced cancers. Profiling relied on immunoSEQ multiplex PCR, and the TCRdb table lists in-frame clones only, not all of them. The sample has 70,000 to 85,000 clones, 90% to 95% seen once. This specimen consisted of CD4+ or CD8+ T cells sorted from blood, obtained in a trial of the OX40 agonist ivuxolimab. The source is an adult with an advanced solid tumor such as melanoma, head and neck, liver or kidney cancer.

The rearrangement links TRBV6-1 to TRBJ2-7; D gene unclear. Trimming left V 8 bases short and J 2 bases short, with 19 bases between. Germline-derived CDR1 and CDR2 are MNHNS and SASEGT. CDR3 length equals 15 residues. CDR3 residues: CASGSHRTATYEQYF. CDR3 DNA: TGTGCCAGCGGCTCCCATAGGACGGCCACCTACGAGCAGTACTTC.

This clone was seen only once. CDR3 protein: CASTPPGRANYGYTF. CDR3 bases: TGTGCCAGCACCCCCCCGGGCAGGGCGAACTATGGCTACACCTTC. The chain carries TRBV4-2 and TRBJ1-2; D might be TRBD1 (5 bases). CDR1 and CDR2 from the germline V gene are LGHNA and YNFKEQ. CDR3 length: 15 residues. The V end was cut by 7 bases, the J end by 2 bases, with 17 bases between.

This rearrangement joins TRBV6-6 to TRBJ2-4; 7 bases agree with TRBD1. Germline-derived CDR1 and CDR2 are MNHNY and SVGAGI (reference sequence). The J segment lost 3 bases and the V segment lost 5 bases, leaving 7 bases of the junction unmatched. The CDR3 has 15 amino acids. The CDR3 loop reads CASSRQGAGKNIQYF. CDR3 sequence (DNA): TGTGCCAGCAGTAGACAGGGCGCAGGCAAAAACATTCAGTACTTC.

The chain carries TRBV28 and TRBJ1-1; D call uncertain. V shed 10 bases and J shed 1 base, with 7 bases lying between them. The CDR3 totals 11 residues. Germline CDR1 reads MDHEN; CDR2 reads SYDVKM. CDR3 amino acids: CATKGNTEAFF. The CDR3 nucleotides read TGTGCCACCAAGGGGAACACTGAAGCTTTCTTT.

The CDR3 DNA reads as TGTGCCAGCTCACAGAATAGATACAATGAGCAGTTCTTC. It yields the protein CASSQNRYNEQFF. This chain connects TRBV18 to TRBJ2-1; D remains unclear. The length of the CDR3 is 13 residues. CDR1 KGHSH and CDR2 LQKENI come from the germline V gene. The ends were cut back, 4 bases at V and 4 bases at J, with 8 bases in the middle.

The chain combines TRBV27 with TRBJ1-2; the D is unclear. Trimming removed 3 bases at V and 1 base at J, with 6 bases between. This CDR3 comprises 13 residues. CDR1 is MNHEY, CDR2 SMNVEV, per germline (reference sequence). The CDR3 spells CASSFKVNYGYTF. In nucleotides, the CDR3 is TGTGCCAGCAGTTTTAAGGTTAACTATGGCTACACCTTC.

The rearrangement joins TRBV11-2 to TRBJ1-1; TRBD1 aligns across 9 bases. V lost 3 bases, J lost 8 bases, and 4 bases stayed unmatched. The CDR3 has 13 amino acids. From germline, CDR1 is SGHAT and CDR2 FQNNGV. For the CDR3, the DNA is TGTGCCAGCAGCTTGGACAGGGGACCCGAAGCTTTCTTT. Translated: CASSLDRGPEAFF.

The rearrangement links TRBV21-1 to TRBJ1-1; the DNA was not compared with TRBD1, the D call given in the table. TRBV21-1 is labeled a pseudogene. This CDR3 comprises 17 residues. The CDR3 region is CASSKRGQGVTGTEAFF. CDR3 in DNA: TGTGCCAGCAGCAAGCGGGGACAGGGGGTCACCGGCACTGAAGCTTTCTTT.

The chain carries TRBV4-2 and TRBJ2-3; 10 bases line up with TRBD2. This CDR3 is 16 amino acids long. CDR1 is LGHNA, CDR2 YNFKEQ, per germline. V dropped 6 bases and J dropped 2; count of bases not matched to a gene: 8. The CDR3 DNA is TGTGCCAGCAGGGATCTAGCGGGAGCCCCCACAGATACGCAGTATTTT. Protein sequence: CASRDLAGAPTDTQYF.